This paragraph reports one T cell receptor (beta chain). Antigen: not known. This entry comes from a study of T cell repertoires in cytomegalovirus infection. The study's findings and limits: CMV-specific TCR beta clonotypes restricted by HLA-C were the ones dominating the ex vivo response.

V lost 4 bases and J 1 base, leaving 10 bases between the germline ends. Germline CDR1 and CDR2: SEHNR and FQNEAQ (reference sequence). This CDR3 has 14 residues. TCRdb fed the reads into MiXCR, producing one record per CDR3 protein. The sample yields 310,000 or so distinct CDR3 sequences, about 23% seen once. The receptor was isolated from a human donor in good health (CMV status not recorded). Some clones in this sample may be carry-over from other donors' samples. The rearrangement joins TRBV7-9 to TRBJ1-1; the D is unclear. What was sequenced was PBMCs. The CDR3 DNA sequence: TGTGCCAGCAGCTCGGGCGTTCCGAACACTGAAGCTTTCTTT. Its translation is CASSSGVPNTEAFF.